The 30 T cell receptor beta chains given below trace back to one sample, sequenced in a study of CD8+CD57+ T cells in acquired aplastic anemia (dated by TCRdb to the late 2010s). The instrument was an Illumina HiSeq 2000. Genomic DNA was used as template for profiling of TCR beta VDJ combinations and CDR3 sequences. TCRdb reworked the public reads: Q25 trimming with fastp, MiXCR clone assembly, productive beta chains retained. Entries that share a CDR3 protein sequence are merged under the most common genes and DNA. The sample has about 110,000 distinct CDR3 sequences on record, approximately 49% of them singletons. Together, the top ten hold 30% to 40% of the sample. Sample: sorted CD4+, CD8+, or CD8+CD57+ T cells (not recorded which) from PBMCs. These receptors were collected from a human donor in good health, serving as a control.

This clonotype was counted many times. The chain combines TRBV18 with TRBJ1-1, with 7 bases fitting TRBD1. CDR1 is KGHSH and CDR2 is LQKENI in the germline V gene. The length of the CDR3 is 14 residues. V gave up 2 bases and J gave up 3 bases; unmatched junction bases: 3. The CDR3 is CASSPSTGYTEAFF. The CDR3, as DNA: TGTGCCAGCTCACCATCGACAGGGTACACTGAAGCTTTCTTT.

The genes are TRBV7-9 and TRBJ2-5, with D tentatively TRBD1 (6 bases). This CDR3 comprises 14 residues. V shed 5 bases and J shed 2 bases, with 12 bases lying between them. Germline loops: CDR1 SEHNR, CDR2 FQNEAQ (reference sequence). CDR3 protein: CASSPQGLQETQYF. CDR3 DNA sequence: TGTGCCAGCAGCCCACAGGGCCTACAAGAGACCCAGTACTTC.

In DNA, the CDR3 is TGTGCCAGCAGCTCCCAGGGGGCAGGTGGCTACACCTTC. Translating gives CASSSQGAGGYTF. The chain has TRBV7-3 and TRBJ1-2; 8 bases are a match to TRBD1. V gave up 4 bases and J gave up 7 bases; unmatched junction bases: 5. The CDR3 runs to 13 residues. The germline V gene encodes CDR1 SGHTA and CDR2 FQGTGA.

CDR3 in amino acids: CASSWGLAGGETQYF. Written as DNA, the CDR3 is TGCGCCAGCAGCTGGGGACTAGCGGGAGGCGAGACCCAGTACTTC. The chain couples TRBV5-1 to TRBJ2-5, with 15 bases fitting TRBD2. Germline V CDR1 and CDR2: SGHRS, YFSETQ. The length of the CDR3 is 15 residues. Losses at the gene ends were 3 bases for V and 5 bases for J; bases not matched to a gene: 2.

CDR3 sequence reads: CSAMGQGNQPQHF. The CDR3 nucleotides are TGCAGTGCCATGGGACAGGGTAATCAGCCCCAGCATTTT. The chain links TRBV20-1 to TRBJ1-5, with 9 bases aligning to TRBD1. From germline, CDR1 is DFQATT and CDR2 SNEGSKA (reference sequence). The CDR3 is made up of 13 amino acids. The junction had 4 bases not matched to a gene; V was cut back by 6 bases and J by 4 bases.

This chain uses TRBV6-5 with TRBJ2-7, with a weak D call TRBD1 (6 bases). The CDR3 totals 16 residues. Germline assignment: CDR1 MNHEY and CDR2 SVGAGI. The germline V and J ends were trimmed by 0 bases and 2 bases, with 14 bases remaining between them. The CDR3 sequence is CASSYSMGAGPYEQYF. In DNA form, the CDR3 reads TGTGCCAGCAGTTACTCGATGGGGGCAGGTCCCTACGAGCAGTACTTC.

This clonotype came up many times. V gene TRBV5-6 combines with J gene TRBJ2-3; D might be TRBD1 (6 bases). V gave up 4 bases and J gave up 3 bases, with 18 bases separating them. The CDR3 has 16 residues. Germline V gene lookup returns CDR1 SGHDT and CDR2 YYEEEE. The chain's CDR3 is CASSPGTSPLTDTQYF. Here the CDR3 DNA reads TGTGCCAGCAGCCCCGGGACATCCCCCCTGACAGATACGCAGTATTTT.

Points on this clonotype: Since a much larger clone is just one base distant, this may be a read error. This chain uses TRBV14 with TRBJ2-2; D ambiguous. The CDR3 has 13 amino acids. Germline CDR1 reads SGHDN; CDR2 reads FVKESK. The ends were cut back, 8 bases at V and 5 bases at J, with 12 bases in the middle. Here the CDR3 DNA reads TGTGCCAGCGGCCCGACACCTACCGGGGAGCTGTTTTTT. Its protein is CASGPTPTGELFF.

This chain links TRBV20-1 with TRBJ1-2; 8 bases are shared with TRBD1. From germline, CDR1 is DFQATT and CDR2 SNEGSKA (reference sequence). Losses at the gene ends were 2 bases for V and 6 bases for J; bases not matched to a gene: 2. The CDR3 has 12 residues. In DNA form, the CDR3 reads TGCAGTGCTAGAAAGGACAGGGATGGCTACACCTTC. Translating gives CSARKDRDGYTF.

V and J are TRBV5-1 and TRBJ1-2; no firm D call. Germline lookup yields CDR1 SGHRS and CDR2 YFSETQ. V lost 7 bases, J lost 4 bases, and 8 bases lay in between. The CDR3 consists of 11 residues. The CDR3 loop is CASGQLYGYTF. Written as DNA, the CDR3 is TGCGCCAGCGGGCAGCTCTATGGCTACACCTTC.

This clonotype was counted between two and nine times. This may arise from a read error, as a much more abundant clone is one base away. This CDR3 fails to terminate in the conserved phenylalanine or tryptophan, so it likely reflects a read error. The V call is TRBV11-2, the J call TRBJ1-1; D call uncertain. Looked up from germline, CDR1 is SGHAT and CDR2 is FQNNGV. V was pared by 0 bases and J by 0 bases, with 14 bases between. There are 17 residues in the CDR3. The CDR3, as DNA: TGTGCCAGCAGCTTAGAGACCCGGGTAGGGCTGAACACTGAAGCTTTCTCT. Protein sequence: CASSLETRVGLNTEAFS.

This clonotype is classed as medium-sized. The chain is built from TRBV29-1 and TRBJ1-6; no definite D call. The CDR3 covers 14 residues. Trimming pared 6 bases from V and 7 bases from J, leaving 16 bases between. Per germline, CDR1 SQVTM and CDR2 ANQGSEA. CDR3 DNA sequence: TGCAGCGTGGCCGCCAGTGCTCAAAATTCACCCCTCCACTTT. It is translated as CSVAASAQNSPLHF. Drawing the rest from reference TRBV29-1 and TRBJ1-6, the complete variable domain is SAVISQKPSRDICQRGTSLTIQCQVDSQVTMMFWYRQQPGQSLTLIATANQGSEATYESGFVIDKFPISRPNLTFSTLTVSNMSPEDSSIYLCSVAASAQNSPLHFGNGTRLTVT.

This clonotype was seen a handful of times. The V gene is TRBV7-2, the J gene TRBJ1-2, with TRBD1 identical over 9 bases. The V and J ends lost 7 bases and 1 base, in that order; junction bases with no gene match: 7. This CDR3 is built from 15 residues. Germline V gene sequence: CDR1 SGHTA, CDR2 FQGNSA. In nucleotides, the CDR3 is TGTGCCAGCAAATCACCGGGACAGGGTAACTATGGCTACACCTTC. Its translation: CASKSPGQGNYGYTF. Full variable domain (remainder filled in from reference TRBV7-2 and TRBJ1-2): GAGVSQSPSNKVTEKGKDVELRCDPISGHTALYWYRQSLGQGLEFLIYFQGNSAPDKSGLPSDRFSAERTGGSVSTLTIQRTQQEDSAVYLCASKSPGQGNYGYTFGSGTRLTVV.

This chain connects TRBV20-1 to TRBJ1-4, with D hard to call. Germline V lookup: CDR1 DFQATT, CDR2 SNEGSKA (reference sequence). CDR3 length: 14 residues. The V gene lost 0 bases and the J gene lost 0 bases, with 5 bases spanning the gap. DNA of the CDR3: TGCAGTGCTAGAGACAGGACAACTAATGAAAAACTGTTTTTT. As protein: CSARDRTTNEKLFF.

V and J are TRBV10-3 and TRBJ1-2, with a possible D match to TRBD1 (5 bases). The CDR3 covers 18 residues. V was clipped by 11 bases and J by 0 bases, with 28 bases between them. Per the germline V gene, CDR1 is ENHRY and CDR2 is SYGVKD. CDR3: CAAGFGTGEIAANYGYTF. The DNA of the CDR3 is TGTGCCGCAGGCTTCGGGACGGGAGAAATAGCAGCTAACTATGGCTACACCTTC.

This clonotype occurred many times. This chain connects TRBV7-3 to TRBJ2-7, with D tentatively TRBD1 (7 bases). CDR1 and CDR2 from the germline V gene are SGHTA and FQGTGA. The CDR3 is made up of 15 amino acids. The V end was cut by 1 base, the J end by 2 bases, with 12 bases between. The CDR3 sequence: CASSLSVRGAYEQYF. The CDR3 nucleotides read TGTGCCAGCAGCTTAAGTGTCAGGGGGGCCTACGAGCAGTACTTC.

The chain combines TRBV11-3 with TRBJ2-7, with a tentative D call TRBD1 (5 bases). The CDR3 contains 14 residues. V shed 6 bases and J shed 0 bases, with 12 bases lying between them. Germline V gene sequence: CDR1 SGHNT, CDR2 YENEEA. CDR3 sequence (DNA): TGTGCCAGCAGGTTGGACGGACACTCCTACGAGCAGTACTTC. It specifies CASRLDGHSYEQYF.

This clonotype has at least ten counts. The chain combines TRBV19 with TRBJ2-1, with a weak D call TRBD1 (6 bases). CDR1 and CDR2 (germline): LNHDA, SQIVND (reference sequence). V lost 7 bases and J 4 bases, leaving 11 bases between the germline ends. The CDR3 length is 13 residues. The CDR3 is CASNIGQYNEQFF. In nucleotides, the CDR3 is TGTGCCAGTAACATAGGACAGTACAATGAGCAGTTCTTC.

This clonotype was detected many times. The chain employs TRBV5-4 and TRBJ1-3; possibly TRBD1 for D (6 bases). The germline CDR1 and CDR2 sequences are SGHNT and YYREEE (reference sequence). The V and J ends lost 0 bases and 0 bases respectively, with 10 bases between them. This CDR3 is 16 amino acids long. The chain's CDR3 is CASSLGTAFSGNTIYF. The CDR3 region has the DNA TGTGCCAGCAGCTTGGGGACAGCCTTCTCTGGAAACACCATATATTTT.

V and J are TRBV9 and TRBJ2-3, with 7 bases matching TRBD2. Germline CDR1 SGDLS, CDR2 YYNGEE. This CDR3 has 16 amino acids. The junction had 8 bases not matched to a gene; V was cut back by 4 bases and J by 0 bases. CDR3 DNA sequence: TGTGCCAGCAGCATCGATAGCGGGTCTAGCACAGATACGCAGTATTTT. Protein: CASSIDSGSSTDTQYF.

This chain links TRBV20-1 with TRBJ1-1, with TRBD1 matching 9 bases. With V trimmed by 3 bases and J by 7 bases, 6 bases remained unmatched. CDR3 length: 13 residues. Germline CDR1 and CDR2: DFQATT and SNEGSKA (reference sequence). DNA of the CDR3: TGCAGTGCTAGCCGGGACAGGGTCGGTGAAGCTTTCTTT. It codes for CSASRDRVGEAFF.

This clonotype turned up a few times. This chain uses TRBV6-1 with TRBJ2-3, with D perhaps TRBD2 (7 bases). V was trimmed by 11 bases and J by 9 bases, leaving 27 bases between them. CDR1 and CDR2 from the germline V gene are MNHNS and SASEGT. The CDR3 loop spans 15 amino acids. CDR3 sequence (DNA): TGTGCCGCGTCGGGGGGCCCACCAGATACGCGAACGCAGTATTTT. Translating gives CAASGGPPDTRTQYF.

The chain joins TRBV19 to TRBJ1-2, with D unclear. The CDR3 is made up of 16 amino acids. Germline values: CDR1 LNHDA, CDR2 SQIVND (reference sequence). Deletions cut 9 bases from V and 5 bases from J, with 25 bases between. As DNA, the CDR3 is TGTGCCAGCAGTGAAGCGCTAGGATTTTCCCGTTATGGCTACACCTTC. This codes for CASSEALGFSRYGYTF.

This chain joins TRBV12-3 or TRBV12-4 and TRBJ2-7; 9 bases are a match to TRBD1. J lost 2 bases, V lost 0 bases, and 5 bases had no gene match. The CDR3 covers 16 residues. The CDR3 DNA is TGTGCCAGCAGTTTAGCGCCGGGGACAGGGACCTACGAGCAGTACTTC. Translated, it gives CASSLAPGTGTYEQYF.

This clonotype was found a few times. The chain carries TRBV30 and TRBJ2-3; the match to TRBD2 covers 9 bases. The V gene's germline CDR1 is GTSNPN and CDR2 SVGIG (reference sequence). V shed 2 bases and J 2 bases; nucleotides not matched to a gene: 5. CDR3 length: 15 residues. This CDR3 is CAWSFAGGDTDTQYF. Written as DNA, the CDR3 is TGTGCCTGGAGTTTCGCGGGGGGGGACACAGATACGCAGTATTTT.

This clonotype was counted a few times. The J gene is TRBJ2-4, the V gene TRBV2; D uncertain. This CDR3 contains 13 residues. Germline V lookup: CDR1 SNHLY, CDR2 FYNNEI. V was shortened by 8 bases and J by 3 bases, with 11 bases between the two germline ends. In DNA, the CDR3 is TGTGCCAGCGATGAAGTCGGCAAAAACATTCAGTACTTC. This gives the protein CASDEVGKNIQYF.

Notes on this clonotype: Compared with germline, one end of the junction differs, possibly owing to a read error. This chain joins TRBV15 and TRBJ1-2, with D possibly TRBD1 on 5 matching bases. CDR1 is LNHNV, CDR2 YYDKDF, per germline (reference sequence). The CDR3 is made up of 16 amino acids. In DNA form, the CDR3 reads TGTGCCGCCAGCCGCGCTTCGGGGGGTAGGAACTATGGCTACACCTTC. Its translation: CAASRASGGRNYGYTF.

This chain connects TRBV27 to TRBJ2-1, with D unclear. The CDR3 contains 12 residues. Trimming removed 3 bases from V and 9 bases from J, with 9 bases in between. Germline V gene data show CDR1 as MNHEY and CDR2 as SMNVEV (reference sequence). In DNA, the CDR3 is TGTGCCAGCAGTTTGCTTCTGGGTGAGCAGTTCTTC. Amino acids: CASSLLLGEQFF.

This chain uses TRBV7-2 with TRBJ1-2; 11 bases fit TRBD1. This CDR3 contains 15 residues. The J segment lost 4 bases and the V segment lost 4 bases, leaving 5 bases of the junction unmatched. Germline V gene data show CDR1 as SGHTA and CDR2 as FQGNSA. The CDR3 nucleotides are TGTGCCAGCAGCTATGGACAGGGGGCAACCTATGGCTACACCTTC. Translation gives CASSYGQGATYGYTF.

The CDR3 coding sequence is TGTGCCACCGCGAGCGCCAGGGATAGCAATCAGCCCCAGCATTTT. This sequence encodes CATASARDSNQPQHF. This chain links TRBV12-3 or TRBV12-4 with TRBJ1-5; tentatively, D is TRBD1 (5 bases). The CDR3 loop spans 15 amino acids. Trimming cost V 10 bases and J 0 bases, with 16 bases left between them.